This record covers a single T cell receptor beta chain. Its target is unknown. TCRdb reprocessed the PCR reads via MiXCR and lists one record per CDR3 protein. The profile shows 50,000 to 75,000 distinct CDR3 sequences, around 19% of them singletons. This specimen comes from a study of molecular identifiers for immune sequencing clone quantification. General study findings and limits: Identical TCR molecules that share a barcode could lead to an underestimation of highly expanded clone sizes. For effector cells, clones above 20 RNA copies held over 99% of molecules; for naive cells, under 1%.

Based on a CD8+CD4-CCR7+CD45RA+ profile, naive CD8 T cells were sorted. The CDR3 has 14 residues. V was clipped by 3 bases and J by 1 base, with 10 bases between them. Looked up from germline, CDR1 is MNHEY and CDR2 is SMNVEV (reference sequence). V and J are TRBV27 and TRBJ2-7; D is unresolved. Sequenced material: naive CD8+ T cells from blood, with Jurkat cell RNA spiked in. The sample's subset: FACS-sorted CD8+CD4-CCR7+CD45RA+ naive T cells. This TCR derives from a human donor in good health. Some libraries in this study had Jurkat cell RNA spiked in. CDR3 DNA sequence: TGTGCCAGCAGTTTGGTTGGTCTGTCCTACGAGCAGTACTTC. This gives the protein CASSLVGLSYEQYF.